Sequencing of this TCR beta chain was carried out in a study of blood T cell repertoires in COVID-19. For the study at large: T cells, B-cell-depleted T cells, or PBMCs supplied cDNA or gDNA.

Sequencing was performed with immunoSEQ multiplex PCR; in TCRdb, only in-frame clones are kept and a portion is missing. The sample yields around 180,000 clones, 80% to 90% seen once. This clonotype was sampled from a woman aged 40-49 years with acute COVID-19. Sequencing used PBMCs or T cells enriched from blood (not recorded which).

DNA of the CDR3: TGTGCCAGCAGCCCCTCGGGAGATACGCAGTATTTT. Its protein product is CASSPSGDTQYF. The V call is TRBV7-2, the J call TRBJ2-3; D is uncertain. This CDR3 is built from 12 residues. Trimming pared 5 bases from V and 5 bases from J, leaving 8 bases between. Germline lookup yields CDR1 SGHTA and CDR2 FQGNSA.